This T cell receptor (beta chain) was sequenced in a study of T cells after yellow fever vaccination. Broader study findings: In post-booster samples, most primary-vaccination clones reappeared (96% CD4, roughly 89% CD8).

TCRdb ran MiXCR on the 5' RACE reads and lists one entry per CDR3 protein. Here the sample spans 95,000 to 100,000 distinct CDR3 sequences, around 5.8% being singletons. The CDR3 extends over 14 amino acids. With 2 bases clipped from V and 0 bases from J, the junction kept 3 bases outside the gene matches. Per germline, CDR1 DFQATT and CDR2 SNEGSKA (reference sequence). In this sample, this clonotype turned up a few times. As yet, its antigen is unknown. The rearrangement links TRBV20-1 to TRBJ2-7; 8 bases are shared with TRBD2. This TCR derives from a man younger than 30 who received the YFV17D yellow fever vaccine. This specimen consisted of CD8+ T cells sorted from PBMCs, obtained 10 days after the yellow fever booster vaccination. The CDR3 loop is CSARTGTSSYEQYF. CDR3 in DNA: TGCAGTGCTAGAACCGGGACTAGCTCCTACGAGCAGTACTTC.